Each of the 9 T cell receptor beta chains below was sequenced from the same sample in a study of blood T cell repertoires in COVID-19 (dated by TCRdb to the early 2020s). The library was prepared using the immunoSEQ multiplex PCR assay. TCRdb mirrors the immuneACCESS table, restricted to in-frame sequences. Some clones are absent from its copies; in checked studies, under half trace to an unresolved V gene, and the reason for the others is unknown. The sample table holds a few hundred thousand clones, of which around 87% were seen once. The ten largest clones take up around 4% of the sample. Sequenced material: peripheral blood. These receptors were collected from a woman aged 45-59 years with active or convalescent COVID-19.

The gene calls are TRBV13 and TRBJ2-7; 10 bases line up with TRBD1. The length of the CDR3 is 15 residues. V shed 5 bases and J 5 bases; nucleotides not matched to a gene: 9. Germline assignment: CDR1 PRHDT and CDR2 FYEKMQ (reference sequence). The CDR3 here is CASSPRGTGAHEQYF. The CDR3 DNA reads TGTGCCAGCAGCCCACGGGGGACAGGGGCCCACGAGCAGTACTTC.

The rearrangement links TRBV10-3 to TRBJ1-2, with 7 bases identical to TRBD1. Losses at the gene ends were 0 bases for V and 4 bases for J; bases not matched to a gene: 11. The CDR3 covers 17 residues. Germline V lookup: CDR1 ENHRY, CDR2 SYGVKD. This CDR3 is CAISESVTGQGSYGYTF. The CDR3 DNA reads TGTGCCATCAGTGAGTCGGTGACAGGGCAAGGGAGCTATGGCTACACCTTC.

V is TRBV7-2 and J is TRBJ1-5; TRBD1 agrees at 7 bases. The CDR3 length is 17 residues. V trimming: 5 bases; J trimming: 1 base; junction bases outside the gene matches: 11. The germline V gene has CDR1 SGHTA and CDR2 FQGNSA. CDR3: CASSARDSPTSNQPQHF. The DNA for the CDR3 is TGTGCCAGCAGCGCACGGGACAGCCCAACGAGCAATCAGCCCCAGCATTTT.

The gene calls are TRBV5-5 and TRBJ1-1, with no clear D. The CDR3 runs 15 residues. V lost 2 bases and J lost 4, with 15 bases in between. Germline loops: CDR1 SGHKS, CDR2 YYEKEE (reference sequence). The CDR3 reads CASSFVVGLLTEAFF. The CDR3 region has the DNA TGTGCCAGCAGCTTTGTGGTGGGCCTGCTCACTGAAGCTTTCTTT. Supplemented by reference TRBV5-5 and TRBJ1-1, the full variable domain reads DAGVTQSPTHLIKTRGQQVTLRCSPISGHKSVSWYQQVLGQGPQFIFQYYEKEERGRGNFPDRFSARQFPNYSSELNVNALLLGDSALYLCASSFVVGLLTEAFFGQGTRLTVV.

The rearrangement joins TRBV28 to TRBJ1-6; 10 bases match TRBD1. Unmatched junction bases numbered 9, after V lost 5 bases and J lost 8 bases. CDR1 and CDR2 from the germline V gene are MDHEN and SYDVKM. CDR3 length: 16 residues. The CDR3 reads CASSTGQGFPHSPLHF. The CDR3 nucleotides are TGTGCCAGCAGTACGGGACAGGGGTTCCCTCATTCACCCCTCCACTTT.

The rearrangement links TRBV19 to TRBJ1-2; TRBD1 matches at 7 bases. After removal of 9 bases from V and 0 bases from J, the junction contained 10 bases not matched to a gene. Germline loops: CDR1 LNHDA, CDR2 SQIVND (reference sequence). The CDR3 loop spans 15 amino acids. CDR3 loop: CASQIQGTTNYGYTF. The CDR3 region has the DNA TGTGCCAGCCAAATACAGGGGACGACTAACTATGGCTACACCTTC.

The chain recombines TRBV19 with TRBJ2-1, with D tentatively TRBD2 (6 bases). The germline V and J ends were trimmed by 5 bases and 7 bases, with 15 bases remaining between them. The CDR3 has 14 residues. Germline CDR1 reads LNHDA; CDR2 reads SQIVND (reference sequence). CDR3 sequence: CASSFGTPPNEQFF. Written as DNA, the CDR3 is TGTGCCAGTAGTTTCGGGACTCCTCCGAATGAGCAGTTCTTC. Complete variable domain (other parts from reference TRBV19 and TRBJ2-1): DGGITQSPKYLFRKEGQNVTLSCEQNLNHDAMYWYRQDPGQGLRLIYYSQIVNDFQKGDIAEGYSVSREKKESFPLTVTSAQKNPTAFYLCASSFGTPPNEQFFGPGTRLTVL.

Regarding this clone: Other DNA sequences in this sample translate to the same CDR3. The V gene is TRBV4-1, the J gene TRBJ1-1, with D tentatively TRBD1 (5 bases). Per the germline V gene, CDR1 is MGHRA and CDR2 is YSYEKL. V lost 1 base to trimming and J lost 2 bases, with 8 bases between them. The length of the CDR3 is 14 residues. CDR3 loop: CASSQGGVNTEAFF. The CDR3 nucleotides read TGCGCCAGCAGCCAAGGGGGGGTTAACACTGAAGCTTTCTTT.

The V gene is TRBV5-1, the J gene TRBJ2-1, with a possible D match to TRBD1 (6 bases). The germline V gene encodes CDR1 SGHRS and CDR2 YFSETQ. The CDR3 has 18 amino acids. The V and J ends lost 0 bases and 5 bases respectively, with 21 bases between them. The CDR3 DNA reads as TGCGCCAGCAGCTTGGAGGTGGCAGGGGTCCGAACAAACAATGAGCAGTTCTTC. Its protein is CASSLEVAGVRTNNEQFF.